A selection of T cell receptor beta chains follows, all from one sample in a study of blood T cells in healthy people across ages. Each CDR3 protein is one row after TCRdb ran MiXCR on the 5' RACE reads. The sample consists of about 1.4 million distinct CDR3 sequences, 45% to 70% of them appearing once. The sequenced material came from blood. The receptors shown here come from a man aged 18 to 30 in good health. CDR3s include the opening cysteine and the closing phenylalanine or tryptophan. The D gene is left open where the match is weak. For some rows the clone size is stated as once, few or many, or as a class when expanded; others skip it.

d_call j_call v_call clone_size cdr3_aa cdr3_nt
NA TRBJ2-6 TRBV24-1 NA CATPSQNLRSGANVLTF TGTGCCACCCCGTCACAGAATCTTCGCTCTGGGGCCAACGTCCTGACTTTC
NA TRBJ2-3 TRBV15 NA CATSREVGGPNTDTQYF TGTGCCACCAGCAGAGAGGTGGGGGGGCCCAACACAGATACGCAGTATTTT
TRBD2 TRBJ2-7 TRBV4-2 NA CASSHAGLAGKGLEQYF TGTGCCAGCAGCCACGCAGGACTAGCGGGCAAGGGTCTCGAGCAGTACTTC
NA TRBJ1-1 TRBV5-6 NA CASSLDRGVSTEAFF TGTGCCAGCAGCTTGGATCGCGGGGTGTCAACTGAAGCTTTCTTT
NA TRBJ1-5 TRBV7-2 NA CASSPYRNQPQHF TGTGCCAGCAGCCCGTACCGCAATCAGCCCCAGCATTTT
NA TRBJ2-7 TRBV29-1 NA CSVVRGSHEQYF TGCAGCGTTGTCAGGGGATCCCACGAGCAGTACTTC
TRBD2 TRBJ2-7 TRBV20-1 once CSAGTINEQYF TGCAGTGCTGGGACTATCAATGAGCAGTACTTC
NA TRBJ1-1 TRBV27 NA CASSLFGRLNTEAFF TGTGCCAGCAGTTTATTCGGACGGCTGAACACTGAAGCTTTCTTT
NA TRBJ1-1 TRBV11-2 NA CASSSPQKNTEAFF TGTGCCAGCAGCTCCCCCCAGAAGAACACTGAAGCTTTCTTT
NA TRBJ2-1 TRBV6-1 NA CASRGGAGTEFVSEQFF TGTGCCAGCAGGGGGGGCGCCGGGACAGAGTTTGTTTCTGAGCAGTTCTTC
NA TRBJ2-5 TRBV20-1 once CSARSTGTAQETQYF TGCAGTGCTAGGTCCACAGGGACGGCGCAAGAGACCCAGTACTTC
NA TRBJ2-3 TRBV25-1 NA CASSDRRYSSTDTQYF TGTGCCAGCAGTGATCGAAGGTACTCTAGCACAGATACGCAGTATTTT
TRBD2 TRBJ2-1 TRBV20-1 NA CSARAPEGTSGALSSYNEQFF TGCAGTGCTAGAGCTCCGGAAGGGACTAGCGGGGCCTTAAGCTCCTACAATGAGCAGTTCTTC
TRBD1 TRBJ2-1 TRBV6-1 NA CASRGTDPYNEQFF TGTGCCAGCAGGGGGACAGATCCCTACAATGAGCAGTTCTTC
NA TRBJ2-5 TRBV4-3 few CASSQEVRAKTQYF TGCGCCAGCAGCCAAGAGGTCAGGGCCAAGACCCAGTACTTC
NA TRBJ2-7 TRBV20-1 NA CSAYRTGTYEQYF TGCAGTGCCTACAGGACGGGAACTTACGAGCAGTACTTC
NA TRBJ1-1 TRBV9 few CASSVVPGRGTEAFF TGTGCCAGCAGCGTAGTCCCAGGGCGCGGGACTGAAGCTTTCTTT
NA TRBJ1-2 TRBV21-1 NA CANNEQGAPHGYTF TGTGCCAACAACGAACAGGGCGCACCTCATGGCTACACCTTC
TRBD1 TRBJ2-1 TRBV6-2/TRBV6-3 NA CASSYSDRGYSEQFF TGTGCCAGCAGTTACTCGGACAGGGGGTATAGTGAGCAGTTCTTC
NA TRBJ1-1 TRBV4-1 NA CASSQVPGEGNTEAFF TGCGCCAGCAGCCAGGTACCCGGGGAGGGGAACACTGAAGCTTTCTTT
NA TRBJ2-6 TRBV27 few CASRLPGGANVLTF TGTGCCAGCCGCCTCCCGGGGGGGGCCAACGTCCTGACTTTC
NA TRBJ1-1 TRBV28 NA CASSVGADLNTEAFF TGTGCCAGCAGTGTGGGGGCAGACTTGAACACTGAAGCTTTCTTT
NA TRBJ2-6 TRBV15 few CATSRDKGSGANVLTF TGTGCCACCAGCAGAGACAAGGGCTCTGGGGCCAACGTCCTGACTTTC
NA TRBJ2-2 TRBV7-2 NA CASSPHANTGELFF TGTGCCAGCAGCCCTCACGCGAACACCGGGGAGCTGTTTTTT
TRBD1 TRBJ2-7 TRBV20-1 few CSAPPGTGVNEQYF TGCAGTGCCCCCCCCGGGACAGGGGTTAACGAGCAGTACTTC
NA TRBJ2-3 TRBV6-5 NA CASSPPERTDTQYF TGTGCCAGCAGCCCCCCGGAGCGCACAGATACGCAGTATTTT
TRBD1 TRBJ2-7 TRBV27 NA CASSLRTTGAYEQYF TGTGCCAGCAGTTTACGAACGACAGGGGCCTACGAGCAGTACTTC
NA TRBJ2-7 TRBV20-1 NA CSAISVYEQYF TGCAGTGCTATATCGGTTTACGAGCAGTACTTC
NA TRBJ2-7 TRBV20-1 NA CSAELGDYEQYF TGCAGTGCTGAGCTCGGGGACTACGAGCAGTACTTC
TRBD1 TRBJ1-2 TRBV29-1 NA CSVLTGESSYGYTF TGCAGCGTTTTAACAGGGGAATCTTCCTATGGCTACACCTTC
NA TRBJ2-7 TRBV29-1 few CSVEDPTGTVAYEQYF TGCAGCGTTGAAGATCCGACCGGGACGGTTGCCTACGAGCAGTACTTC
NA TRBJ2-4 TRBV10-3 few CAISESGAKNIQYF TGTGCCATCAGTGAGTCGGGGGCCAAAAACATTCAGTACTTC
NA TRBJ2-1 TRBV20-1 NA CSARDRGRGWSSYNEQFF TGCAGTGCTAGAGATAGGGGGAGAGGGTGGAGCTCCTACAATGAGCAGTTCTTC
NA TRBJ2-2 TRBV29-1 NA CSVEVKSDRNTGELFF TGCAGCGTTGAAGTAAAGTCGGACAGAAACACCGGGGAGCTGTTTTTT
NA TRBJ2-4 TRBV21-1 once CASSKGPGQGFKNIQYF TGTGCCAGCAGCAAAGGCCCGGGACAGGGGTTCAAAAACATTCAGTACTTC
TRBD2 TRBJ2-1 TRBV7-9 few CASSGGGTSRPYNEQFF TGTGCCAGCAGCGGGGGAGGGACTAGCAGACCCTACAATGAGCAGTTCTTC
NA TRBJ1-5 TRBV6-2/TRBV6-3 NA CASSPTADQPQHF TGTGCCAGCAGTCCCACGGCGGATCAGCCCCAGCATTTT
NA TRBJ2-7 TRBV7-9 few CASSLVDGTYEQYF TGTGCCAGCAGCTTAGTGGACGGAACCTACGAGCAGTACTTC
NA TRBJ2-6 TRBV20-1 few CSAPPGFGANVLTF TGCAGTGCCCCCCCAGGGTTTGGGGCCAACGTCCTGACTTTC
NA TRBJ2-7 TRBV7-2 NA CASSPQGRGSNEQYF TGTGCCAGCAGCCCCCAGGGGAGGGGCTCCAATGAGCAGTACTTC
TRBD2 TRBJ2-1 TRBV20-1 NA CSAKVGREFPVEQFF TGCAGTGCTAAAGTGGGGCGGGAGTTCCCCGTAGAGCAGTTCTTC
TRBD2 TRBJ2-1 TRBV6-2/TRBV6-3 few CASSRGLGPGEQFF TGTGCCAGCAGCCGCGGACTAGGCCCTGGAGAGCAGTTCTTC
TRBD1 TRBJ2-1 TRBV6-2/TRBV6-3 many CASSRQGSYNEQFF TGTGCCAGCAGTCGACAGGGGTCCTACAATGAGCAGTTCTTC
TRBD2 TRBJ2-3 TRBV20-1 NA CSAREWGTSGPTSTDTQYF TGCAGTGCTAGAGAGTGGGGGACTAGCGGTCCCACTAGCACAGATACGCAGTATTTT
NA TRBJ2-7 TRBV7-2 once CASSQLGGGEQYF TGTGCCAGCAGCCAACTGGGAGGGGGCGAGCAGTACTTC
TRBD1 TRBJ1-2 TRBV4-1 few CASSQDWSTGEGYTF TGCGCCAGCAGCCAAGATTGGTCGACAGGGGAAGGCTACACCTTC
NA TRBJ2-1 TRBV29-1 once CSSDKGNSYNEQFF TGCAGCTCCGACAAGGGAAACTCCTACAATGAGCAGTTCTTC
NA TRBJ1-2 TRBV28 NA CASSLTLQDYYGYTF TGTGCCAGCAGTCTTACCCTACAGGATTATTATGGCTACACCTTC
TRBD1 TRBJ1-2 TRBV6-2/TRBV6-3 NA CASSYLDRGRRYGYTF TGTGCCAGCAGTTACTTGGACAGGGGACGCCGATATGGCTACACCTTC
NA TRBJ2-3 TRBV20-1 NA CSAPRRQTTDTQYF TGCAGTGCTCCCCGCCGACAGACCACAGATACGCAGTATTTT
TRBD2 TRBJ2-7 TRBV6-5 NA CASSRGTSSSYEQYF TGTGCCAGCAGCCGCGGGACTAGTTCCTCCTACGAGCAGTACTTC